The source of this TCR beta chain is a study of blood T cell repertoires in COVID-19. Across the study: Spain, Italy and the United States supplied samples that represented acute and convalescent COVID-19. T cells, B-cell-depleted T cells, or PBMCs provided the cDNA or gDNA that served as material.

In the authors' methods: The authors estimated nucleated cell counts from reference gene primer amplification. Sequencing was performed with immunoSEQ multiplex PCR; in TCRdb, only in-frame clones are kept and a portion is missing. V and J calls plus clone size are reproduced from that table; the DNA served to infer D and trimming. The profile shows 100,000 or so clones, roughly 77% of them singletons. Germline CDR1 and CDR2: SGHTA and FQGNSA. J was trimmed by 7 bases and V by 4 bases; bases with no gene match: 13. This CDR3 comprises 16 residues. This chain joins TRBV7-2 and TRBJ2-1; 7 nucleotides match TRBD2. Sequenced sample: peripheral blood. The receptor's source is a human donor in a cohort sampled during active COVID-19. In DNA form, the CDR3 reads TGTGCCAGCAGCTCCCCGGGGGGATTTAGGAGGAATGAGCAGTTCTTC. Translated: CASSSPGGFRRNEQFF.